The next 21 T cell receptor beta chains were all read from a single sample in a study of CD8 T cells in ankylosing spondylitis. TCRdb passed the 5' RACE reads through MiXCR, listing each CDR3 protein once. The repertoire includes around 210,000 distinct CDR3 sequences, 7.5% to 9.5% of them detected once, and roughly 4.9% sits in the top ten. Specimen: blood, either unsorted or a sorted T cell fraction (not recorded which). These receptors all stem from a female donor with ankylosing spondylitis or in good health (not recorded which).

In its sample, this clonotype was seen many times. J is TRBJ2-1 and V is TRBV15; the D gene is possibly TRBD2 (5 bases). Trimming removed 4 bases from V and 8 bases from J, with 15 bases in between. Germline CDR1 LNHNV, CDR2 YYDKDF (reference sequence). The CDR3 totals 14 residues. DNA of the CDR3: TGTGCCACCAGCATCGGGATCGGTCGCGATGAGCAGTTCTTC. Translation: CATSIGIGRDEQFF.

This clonotype was seen only a few times. The J gene is TRBJ1-2, the V gene TRBV7-9; D uncertain. V lost 5 bases, J lost 4 bases, and 17 bases lay in between. The germline V gene has CDR1 SEHNR and CDR2 FQNEAQ (reference sequence). CDR3 length: 15 amino acids. CDR3 in amino acids: CASSTTGRLPYGYTF. CDR3 bases: TGTGCCAGCAGCACCACTGGCAGGCTTCCCTATGGCTACACCTTC.

Only a few counts were recorded for this clonotype. Possible read error: a much larger clone is one base away. The chain employs TRBV4-3 and TRBJ2-3, with 9 bases matching TRBD2. The CDR3 consists of 17 residues. The V segment lost 1 base and the J segment 3 bases; nucleotides outside the gene matches: 8. The germline CDR1 and CDR2 sequences are LGHNA and YSLEER. The CDR3 is CASSQGEAAGGTDTQYF. The CDR3 DNA reads as TGCGCCAGCAGCCAAGGTGAGGCGGCGGGGGGGACAGATACGCAGTATTTT.

This clonotype occurred many times. The chain combines TRBV4-3 with TRBJ1-1; D ambiguous. CDR3 length: 13 residues. Germline-derived CDR1 and CDR2 are LGHNA and YSLEER. The ends were cut back, 3 bases at V and 5 bases at J, with 10 bases in the middle. In DNA form, the CDR3 reads TGCGCCAGCAGCCAGGAGGCGTGGACTGAAGCTTTCTTT. Its protein is CASSQEAWTEAFF.

About this clonotype itself: A much larger clone lies one base from this, so it may be a read error. The chain links TRBV5-5 to TRBJ1-6; 7 bases fit TRBD1. Germline CDR1 is SGHKS and CDR2 is YYEKEE (reference sequence). The CDR3 is 15 amino acids. V lost 10 bases, J lost 3 bases, and 10 bases stayed unmatched. This CDR3 reads CAAKLGDSYNSPLHF. CDR3 DNA: TGTGCCGCCAAGCTTGGGGACAGCTATAATTCACCCCTCCACTTT.

Notes on this clonotype: Given a much more abundant clone one base away, this may be a read error. The chain recombines TRBV7-2 with TRBJ2-7, with 7 bases matching TRBD2. CDR3 length: 13 amino acids. CDR1 is SGHTA and CDR2 is FQGNSA in the germline V gene. J lost 4 bases, V lost 5 bases, and 5 bases had no gene match. CDR3 coding DNA: TGTGCCAGCAGCCATTTGCGGGAGTACGAGCAGTACTTC. This sequence encodes CASSHLREYEQYF.

This clonotype was seen many times. The chain uses TRBV1 and TRBJ2-7. TRBV1 is noted as a pseudogene. This CDR3 contains 15 residues. The CDR3 DNA reads as TGCACCAGCAGCCCTCAGCTCTTGGGGTGGACGGAGCAGTACTTC. This translates into CTSSPQLLGWTEQYF.

This clonotype occurred many times. V usage is TRBV6-2 or TRBV6-3 and J usage is TRBJ1-1; 9 bases are shared with TRBD1. J was trimmed by 3 bases and V by 6 bases; bases with no gene match: 14. The CDR3 totals 17 residues. CDR1 and CDR2 (germline): MNHEY, SVGEGT. CDR3 loop: CASSPGQGQGVYTEAFF. The DNA of the CDR3 is TGTGCCAGCAGCCCCGGACAGGGGCAGGGAGTTTACACTGAAGCTTTCTTT.

This clonotype was seen many times. This chain links TRBV24-1 with TRBJ2-7, with TRBD1 matching over 7 bases. Germline V lookup: CDR1 KGHDR, CDR2 SFDVKD. Losses at the gene ends were 3 bases for V and 5 bases for J; bases not matched to a gene: 12. The CDR3 length is 16 residues. CDR3 coding DNA: TGTGCCACCAGTGATCCCTCCATCCTAGACAGGGACGAGCAGTACTTC. It encodes CATSDPSILDRDEQYF.

This clonotype has at least ten counts. The chain has TRBV28 and TRBJ2-3; 14 nucleotides line up with TRBD2. Germline CDR1 and CDR2: MDHEN and SYDVKM. With 4 bases clipped from V and 4 bases from J, the junction kept 4 bases outside the gene matches. This CDR3 spans 16 amino acids. This chain's CDR3 is CASSSGLAGGADTQYF. Here the CDR3 DNA reads TGTGCCAGCAGTTCCGGACTAGCGGGAGGCGCAGATACGCAGTATTTT.

This clonotype was recorded many times. The chain is built from TRBV12-3 or TRBV12-4 and TRBJ2-1, with 10 bases identical to TRBD2. CDR3 length: 16 amino acids. J was trimmed by 4 bases and V by 5 bases; bases with no gene match: 8. CDR3 amino acids: CASSPPVAGGYNEQFF. The CDR3 region has the DNA TGTGCCAGCAGTCCCCCCGTAGCGGGAGGATACAATGAGCAGTTCTTC.

The table lists this clonotype with many counts. This chain connects TRBV20-1 to TRBJ2-1; D remains unclear. Germline V gene data show CDR1 as DFQATT and CDR2 as SNEGSKA (reference sequence). The length of the CDR3 is 13 residues. Trimming cost V 3 bases and J 7 bases, with 13 bases left between them. CDR3 in amino acids: CSARTRGGNEQFF. DNA for the CDR3: TGCAGTGCTAGGACACGAGGTGGGAATGAGCAGTTCTTC.

This clonotype was picked up many times. This chain links TRBV4-3 with TRBJ1-2, with D unclear. Trimming left V 0 bases short and J 8 bases short, with 7 bases between. The germline V gene has CDR1 LGHNA and CDR2 YSLEER. The CDR3 totals 12 residues. In DNA form, the CDR3 reads TGCGCCAGCAGCCAAGAGGGGAGCGGCTACACCTTC. Amino acid sequence: CASSQEGSGYTF.

This clonotype was seen repeatedly, ten times or more. The J gene is TRBJ2-1, the V gene TRBV7-2; unclear D gene. This CDR3 is 15 amino acids long. Between the trimmed V and J ends, which lost 3 bases and 0 bases, there was a span of 9 bases. In germline, CDR1 is SGHTA, CDR2 FQGNSA. CDR3 sequence reads: CASSFLGSSYNEQFF. In DNA form, the CDR3 reads TGTGCCAGCAGCTTTCTAGGGTCCTCCTACAATGAGCAGTTCTTC.

Many counts were recorded for this clonotype. This sequence joins TRBV12-3 or TRBV12-4 and TRBJ2-3, with D unresolved. The CDR3 extends over 12 amino acids. V gave up 5 bases and J gave up 11 bases, with 14 bases separating them. The CDR3 region is CASSPGLMRQYF. CDR3 sequence (DNA): TGTGCCAGCAGTCCCGGCCTCATGCGGCAGTATTTT.

This clonotype has only a few counts. The chain is built from TRBV20-1 and TRBJ2-7; tentatively, D is TRBD1 (7 bases). The germline V gene encodes CDR1 DFQATT and CDR2 SNEGSKA (reference sequence). Trimming cost V 1 base and J 2 bases, with 18 bases left between them. The CDR3 runs to 16 residues. CDR3 DNA sequence: TGCAGTGCTAGAGCCCTCAGGACAGGAGGGGCCTACGAGCAGTACTTC. Its protein product is CSARALRTGGAYEQYF.

This chain uses TRBV5-4 with TRBJ2-1; the D is unclear. V was shortened by 0 bases and J by 7 bases, with 11 bases between the two germline ends. This CDR3 has 14 residues. CDR1 and CDR2 from the germline V gene are SGHNT and YYREEE (reference sequence). CDR3 in amino acids: CASSLGGTRNEQFF. The CDR3, as DNA: TGTGCCAGCAGCTTGGGAGGAACCCGTAATGAGCAGTTCTTC.

At least ten counts were recorded for this clonotype. The rearrangement joins TRBV7-8 to TRBJ2-2; D is possibly TRBD2 (5 bases). The CDR3 totals 13 residues. V gave up 5 bases and J gave up 5 bases, with 9 bases separating them. The V gene's germline CDR1 is SGHVS and CDR2 FQNEAQ. Here the CDR3 reads CASSRRGTGELFF. For the CDR3, the DNA is TGTGCCAGCAGCCGCCGCGGGACCGGGGAGCTGTTTTTT.

This clonotype has a single count. A much more abundant neighbour one base away suggests this may be a read error. This CDR3 is CSTRVWTSGSADTQYF. The CDR3 region has the DNA TGCAGTACTAGAGTGTGGACTAGCGGGAGCGCAGATACGCAGTATTTT. V and J are TRBV20-1 and TRBJ2-3; 13 bases are shared with TRBD2. The germline gives CDR1 DFQATT, CDR2 SNEGSKA (reference sequence). The length of the CDR3 is 16 residues.

This clonotype was seen repeatedly, ten times or more. V is TRBV3-1 and J is TRBJ2-7; the D call may be TRBD1 or TRBD2 (5 bases each). This CDR3 is built from 15 residues. The ends were cut back, 0 bases at V and 9 bases at J, with 18 bases in the middle. Germline V CDR1 and CDR2: LGHDT, YNNKEL (reference sequence). The DNA of the CDR3 is TGTGCCAGCAGCCAAGATCACAGGCGTTTAGCGAGGCAGTACTTC. Protein product: CASSQDHRRLARQYF.

This clonotype occurred many times. The rearrangement joins TRBV5-1 to TRBJ2-5; 7 bases are a match to TRBD2. CDR1 is SGHRS, CDR2 YFSETQ, per germline. The CDR3 consists of 13 residues. With V trimmed by 3 bases and J by 5 bases, 4 bases remained unmatched. CDR3 in amino acids: CASSSGLVETQYF. As DNA, the CDR3 is TGCGCCAGCAGCTCCGGACTAGTTGAGACCCAGTACTTC.